These 13 T cell receptor beta chains came from one sample sequenced in a study of spatial heterogeneity in lung cancer. Study findings and constraints: Tumors with more nonsynonymous mutations had more expanded intratumoral alpha and beta TCRs.

As for time point: sample taken at primary tumor resection. TCRdb ran MiXCR on the 5' RACE reads and lists one entry per CDR3 protein. The profile covers around 15,000 distinct CDR3 sequences, with approximately 7.4% appearing a single time and 7.5% to 9.5% taken by the ten largest. These TCRs are of unknown antigen specificity. This material consisted of lung tumor tissue, taken at surgery. These receptors all stem from a male donor with early-stage non-small cell lung cancer.

This clonotype was seen at least ten times. The CDR3: CANRASNQPQHF. DNA for the CDR3: TGTGCCAACAGGGCTAGCAATCAGCCCCAGCATTTT. The chain is built from TRBV6-2 or TRBV6-3 and TRBJ1-5, with D perhaps TRBD1 (6 bases). This CDR3 comprises 12 residues. CDR1 is MNHEY and CDR2 is SVGEGT in the germline V gene. With 10 bases removed from V and 0 bases from J, the gap between germline ends came to 7 bases.

This clonotype rates as medium-sized. The chain links TRBV18 to TRBJ2-7; TRBD2 aligns across 7 bases. The CDR3 is 14 amino acids. Germline V gene lookup returns CDR1 KGHSH and CDR2 LQKENI. V trimming: 5 bases; J trimming: 0 bases; junction bases outside the gene matches: 4. The CDR3 loop is CASSTAGNSYEQYF. CDR3 coding DNA: TGTGCCAGCTCAACAGCGGGGAACTCCTACGAGCAGTACTTC.

This clonotype occurred once. This may come from a read error, since a much larger clone is one base off. The V gene is TRBV5-1, the J gene TRBJ1-5, with D maybe TRBD1 (5 bases). CDR1 SGHRS and CDR2 YFSETQ come from the germline V gene. The CDR3 contains 15 residues. CDR3 nucleotides: TGCGCCAGCAGCTTGGGACAGAATAGCAATCAGCGCCAGCATTTT. This gives the protein CASSLGQNSNQRQHF. The full variable domain, its missing parts supplied by reference TRBV5-1 and TRBJ1-5, is KAGVTQTPRYLIKTRGQQVTLSCSPISGHRSVSWYQQTPGQGLQFLFEYFSETQRNKGNFPGRFSGRQFSNSRSEMNVSTLELGDSALYLCASSLGQNSNQRQHFGDGTRLSIL.

This clonotype is medium-sized (0.01 to 0.1%) within its sample. The rearrangement joins TRBV20-1 to TRBJ1-3; a possible D gene is TRBD1 (5 bases). The CDR3 covers 15 residues. Germline V gene sequence: CDR1 DFQATT, CDR2 SNEGSKA (reference sequence). V lost 6 bases and J 0 bases, leaving 15 bases between the germline ends. CDR3 nucleotide sequence: TGCAGTGCAGCCCCCTCAGGGTTCTCTGGAAACACCATATATTTT. It yields the protein CSAAPSGFSGNTIYF.

This clonotype counts as medium-sized. The chain links TRBV5-4 to TRBJ2-6; tentative D call: TRBD2 (6 bases). Between the trimmed V and J ends, which lost 1 base and 1 base, there was a span of 12 bases. CDR1 is SGHNT and CDR2 is YYREEE in the germline V gene (reference sequence). The CDR3 contains 17 residues. The DNA for the CDR3 is TGTGCCAGCAGCTTGCCAGGAGGGATATCTGGGGCCAACGTCCTGACTTTC. It is translated as CASSLPGGISGANVLTF.

This rearrangement joins TRBV20-1 to TRBJ2-2, with D perhaps matching TRBD1 (6 bases). Germline CDR1 and CDR2: DFQATT and SNEGSKA (reference sequence). V lost 0 bases and J 4 bases, leaving 21 bases between the germline ends. The CDR3 covers 18 residues. The CDR3 sequence: CSAREWTAQLGITGELFF. The CDR3, as DNA: TGCAGTGCTAGAGAGTGGACAGCACAATTAGGTATCACCGGGGAGCTGTTTTTT.

This clonotype has at least ten counts. The chain uses TRBV12-3 or TRBV12-4 and TRBJ1-5, with D perhaps TRBD1 (5 bases). Trimming left V 6 bases short and J 3 bases short, with 15 bases between. This CDR3 comprises 15 residues. CDR3 DNA: TGTGCCAGCAGGTGCCATCAGGGCGACAATCAGCCCCAGCATTTT. Translated: CASRCHQGDNQPQHF.

This clonotype was seen ten or more times. This rearrangement joins TRBV5-6 to TRBJ2-3; 11 bases are a match to TRBD2. The CDR3 runs to 17 residues. Trimming at V came to 1 base and at J to 3 bases, leaving 7 bases not matched to a gene. Germline assignment: CDR1 SGHDT and CDR2 YYEEEE. The CDR3 region is CASSLSLAGGLTDTQYF. For the CDR3, the DNA is TGTGCCAGCAGCTTGAGCCTAGCGGGAGGCTTGACAGATACGCAGTATTTT.

This clonotype rates as medium-sized. The rearrangement uses TRBV6-1 and TRBJ2-3; weak D call: TRBD2 (6 bases). Germline CDR1 and CDR2: MNHNS and SASEGT. Between the trimmed V and J ends, which lost 6 bases and 3 bases, there was a span of 22 bases. The CDR3 runs 17 residues. The CDR3 DNA is TGTGCCAGCAGATCACCCTCCGGGACTGTCTGGACAGATACGCAGTATTTT. It encodes CASRSPSGTVWTDTQYF.

There are many counts of this clonotype. The CDR3, as DNA: TGTGCCAGCAGCGACGAGTATCGGCGGGGGGGTACAGATACGCAGTATTTT. Its translation is CASSDEYRRGGTDTQYF. The V call is TRBV7-9, the J call TRBJ2-3, with TRBD2 matching 9 bases. CDR3 length: 17 residues. Germline lookup yields CDR1 SEHNR and CDR2 FQNEAQ (reference sequence). The trim removed 5 bases at V and 3 bases at J, leaving 12 bases unmatched.

This clonotype is judged medium-sized. The chain carries TRBV5-5 and TRBJ2-7; 10 bases match TRBD1. CDR3 length equals 14 residues. Germline V CDR1 and CDR2: SGHKS, YYEKEE (reference sequence). The V and J ends lost 2 bases and 2 bases, in that order; junction bases with no gene match: 1. The CDR3 region is CASSFGTGAYEQYV. The CDR3 DNA sequence: TGTGCCAGCAGCTTTGGGACAGGGGCCTACGAGCAGTACGTC.

The table lists this clonotype with a few counts. V and J are TRBV7-6 and TRBJ2-3; no firm D call. Trimming took 3 bases from V and 4 from J, leaving 14 bases between them. The germline gives CDR1 SGHVS, CDR2 FNYEAQ. The CDR3 is 15 residues long. In DNA, the CDR3 is TGTGCCAGCAGCTTTAGTACAAGAGTAGCAGATACGCAGTATTTT. This sequence encodes CASSFSTRVADTQYF.

By its share, this clonotype is large. The chain recombines TRBV2 with TRBJ1-4; 8 nucleotides align to TRBD1. CDR1 and CDR2 from the germline V gene are SNHLY and FYNNEI. Trimming cost V 6 bases and J 8 bases; bases outside gene matches: 8. The CDR3 loop spans 14 amino acids. The CDR3 region is CASRRQGSSEKLFF. DNA of the CDR3: TGTGCCAGCAGACGACAGGGGTCAAGCGAAAAACTGTTTTTT.